A single sample is the source of the 10 T cell receptor beta chains below, sequenced in a study of CD4+ T cells in melanoma. Some clones are missing from TCRdb's copy, which holds only in-frame ones; the method was immunoSEQ multiplex PCR. The repertoire holds 120,000 to 150,000 clones, with nearly 95% as singletons. Receptors were obtained from a human donor with melanoma.

This chain joins TRBV7-9 and TRBJ2-5; D might be TRBD2 (6 bases). Trimming took 2 bases from V and 5 from J, leaving 9 bases between them. The CDR3 spans 13 residues. Germline-derived CDR1 and CDR2 are SEHNR and FQNEAQ (reference sequence). The chain's CDR3 is CASSLSGGETQYF. The CDR3, as DNA: TGTGCCAGCAGCTTATCTGGGGGGGAGACCCAGTACTTC.

The chain has TRBV2 and TRBJ1-6; D is ambiguous. The CDR3 has 14 residues. Germline-derived CDR1 and CDR2 are SNHLY and FYNNEI. Deletions cut 7 bases from V and 10 bases from J, with 17 bases between. The CDR3: CASNFAHFGSPLHF. The CDR3 DNA reads as TGTGCCAGCAACTTCGCCCATTTTGGGTCACCCCTCCACTTT.

This rearrangement joins TRBV7-6 to TRBJ2-3, with 9 bases lining up with TRBD2. Germline V gene data show CDR1 as SGHVS and CDR2 as FNYEAQ. The junction had 18 bases not matched to a gene; V was cut back by 4 bases and J by 7 bases. This CDR3 contains 18 residues. The CDR3 region is CASSSRASGNPTGNTQYF. The CDR3 DNA sequence: TGTGCCAGCAGCTCTAGGGCTAGCGGGAACCCGACGGGGAATACGCAGTATTTT.

Here the CDR3 reads CASSYYGSNTEAFF. CDR3 DNA sequence: TGTGCCAGCAGTTATTACGGTAGCAACACTGAAGCTTTCTTT. The V call is TRBV6-5, the J call TRBJ1-1; D unresolved. V was trimmed by 3 bases and J by 2 bases, leaving 10 bases between them. The CDR3 has 14 amino acids. Germline-derived CDR1 and CDR2 are MNHEY and SVGAGI.

This clone was picked up one time. The V and J genes are TRBV2 and TRBJ2-7; TRBD2 agrees at 9 bases. The germline gives CDR1 SNHLY, CDR2 FYNNEI. This CDR3 has 14 residues. V was clipped by 6 bases and J by 2 bases; unmatched bases: 5. CDR3 nucleotide sequence: TGTGCCAGCAGGATTAGCGGGAGAGCCTACGAGCAGTACTTC. Protein: CASRISGRAYEQYF.

J is TRBJ1-2 and V is TRBV18; 8 positions match TRBD1. This CDR3 has 15 residues. V lost 3 bases and J lost 7; bases outside the gene matches: 10. Germline values: CDR1 KGHSH, CDR2 LQKENI. This CDR3 is CASSPDPGGASGYTF. As DNA, the CDR3 is TGTGCCAGCTCACCTGATCCAGGGGGCGCGAGTGGCTACACCTTC.

The chain uses TRBV2 and TRBJ2-7; D might be TRBD1 (5 bases). Germline V CDR1 and CDR2: SNHLY, FYNNEI. Trimming stripped 8 bases from V and 0 bases from J, with 11 bases between. The CDR3 consists of 13 residues. CDR3 in amino acids: CASGDSNSYEQYF. The CDR3 nucleotides are TGTGCCAGCGGCGACAGTAACTCCTACGAGCAGTACTTC.

Details on this clone: Other DNA sequences within the sample encode an identical CDR3. The chain employs TRBV7-2 and TRBJ1-2; D not resolved. The CDR3 is 10 residues long. V was pared by 8 bases and J by 4 bases, with 5 bases between. Germline CDR1 and CDR2: SGHTA and FQGNSA. CDR3 bases: TGTGCCAGCTCTCTCTATGGCTACACCTTC. Its translation is CASSLYGYTF.

V usage is TRBV9 and J usage is TRBJ1-2, with D possibly TRBD1 on 6 matching bases. The CDR3 is made up of 17 amino acids. Germline CDR1 is SGDLS and CDR2 is YYNGEE. Trimming stripped 0 bases from V and 5 bases from J, with 20 bases between. The CDR3 sequence is CASSVAPREGVRYGYTF. CDR3 in DNA: TGTGCCAGCAGCGTAGCCCCAAGGGAGGGGGTCCGGTATGGCTACACCTTC.

The chain links TRBV5-1 to TRBJ2-5; the D is unclear. The V end was cut by 6 bases, the J end by 4 bases, with 7 bases between. CDR3 length equals 11 residues. Per the germline V gene, CDR1 is SGHRS and CDR2 is YFSETQ. The CDR3 DNA sequence: TGCGCCAGCAATTCGGGAGAGACCCAGTACTTC. Translating gives CASNSGETQYF.